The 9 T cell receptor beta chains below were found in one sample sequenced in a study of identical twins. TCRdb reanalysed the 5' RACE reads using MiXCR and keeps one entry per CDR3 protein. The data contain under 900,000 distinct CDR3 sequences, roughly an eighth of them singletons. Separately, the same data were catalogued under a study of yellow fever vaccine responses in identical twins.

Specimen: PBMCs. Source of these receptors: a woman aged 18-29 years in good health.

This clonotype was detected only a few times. CDR3 protein: CSANRQGATGWDTEAFF. The CDR3 DNA is TGCAGTGCTAACAGACAGGGGGCTACGGGGTGGGACACTGAAGCTTTCTTT. The rearrangement uses TRBV20-1 and TRBJ1-1, with 10 bases matching TRBD1. Germline V gene lookup returns CDR1 DFQATT and CDR2 SNEGSKA (reference sequence). The CDR3 is made up of 17 amino acids. V gave up 4 bases and J gave up 3 bases; unmatched junction bases: 14.

The CDR3 DNA sequence: TGTGCCAGCAGCTGGAGGGGACAGAGCTACGAGCAGTACTTC. Encoded protein: CASSWRGQSYEQYF. The chain has TRBV7-2 and TRBJ2-7, with D tentatively TRBD1 (7 bases). Germline V CDR1 and CDR2: SGHTA, FQGNSA. The CDR3 sequence is 14 residues long. The ends were cut back, 4 bases at V and 3 bases at J, with 13 bases in the middle.

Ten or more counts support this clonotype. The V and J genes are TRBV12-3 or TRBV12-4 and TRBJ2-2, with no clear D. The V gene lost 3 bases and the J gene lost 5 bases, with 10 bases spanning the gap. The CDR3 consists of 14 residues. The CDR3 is CASSFPQTTGELFF. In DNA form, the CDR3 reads TGTGCCAGCAGTTTTCCCCAAACGACCGGGGAGCTGTTTTTT.

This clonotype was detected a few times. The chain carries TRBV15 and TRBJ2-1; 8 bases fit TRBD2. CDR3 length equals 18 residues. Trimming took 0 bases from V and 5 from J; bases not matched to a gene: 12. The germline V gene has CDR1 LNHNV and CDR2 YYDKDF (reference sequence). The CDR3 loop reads CATSRDRAGGTINNEQFF. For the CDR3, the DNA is TGTGCCACCAGCAGAGATCGGGCGGGAGGAACTATAAACAATGAGCAGTTCTTC.

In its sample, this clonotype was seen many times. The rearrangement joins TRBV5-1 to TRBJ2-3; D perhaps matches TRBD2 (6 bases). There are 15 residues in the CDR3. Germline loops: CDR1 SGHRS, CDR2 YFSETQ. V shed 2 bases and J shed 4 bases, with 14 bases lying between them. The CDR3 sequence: CASSLRRVESDTQYF. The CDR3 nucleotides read TGCGCCAGCAGCTTAAGGAGGGTCGAATCAGATACGCAGTATTTT. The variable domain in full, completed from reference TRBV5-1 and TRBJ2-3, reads KAGVTQTPRYLIKTRGQQVTLSCSPISGHRSVSWYQQTPGQGLQFLFEYFSETQRNKGNFPGRFSGRQFSNSRSEMNVSTLELGDSALYLCASSLRRVESDTQYFGPGTRLTVL.

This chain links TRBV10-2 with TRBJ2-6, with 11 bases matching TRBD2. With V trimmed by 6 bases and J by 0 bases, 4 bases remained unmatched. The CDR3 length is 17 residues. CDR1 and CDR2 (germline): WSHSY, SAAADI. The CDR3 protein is CASRLAGALSGANVLTF. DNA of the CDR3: TGCGCCAGCAGACTAGCGGGAGCGCTCTCTGGGGCCAACGTCCTGACTTTC.

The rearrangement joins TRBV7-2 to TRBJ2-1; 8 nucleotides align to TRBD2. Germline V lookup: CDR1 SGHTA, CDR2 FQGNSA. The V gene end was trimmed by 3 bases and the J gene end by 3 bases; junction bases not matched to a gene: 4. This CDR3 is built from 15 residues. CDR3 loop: CASSFWTSLYNEQFF. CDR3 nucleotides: TGTGCCAGCAGCTTCTGGACTAGCCTCTACAATGAGCAGTTCTTC.

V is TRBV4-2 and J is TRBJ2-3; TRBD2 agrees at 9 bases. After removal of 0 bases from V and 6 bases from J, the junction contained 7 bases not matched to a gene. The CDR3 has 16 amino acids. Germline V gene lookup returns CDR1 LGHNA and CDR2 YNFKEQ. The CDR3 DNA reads TGTGCCAGCAGCCAAGATCCAGCGGGAGGAGAGGATACGCAGTATTTT. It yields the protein CASSQDPAGGEDTQYF.

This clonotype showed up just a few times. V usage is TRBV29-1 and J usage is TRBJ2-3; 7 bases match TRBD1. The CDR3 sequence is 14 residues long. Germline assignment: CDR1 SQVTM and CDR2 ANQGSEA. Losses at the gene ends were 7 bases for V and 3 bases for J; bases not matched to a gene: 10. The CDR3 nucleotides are TGCAGCGCACTTGCGGACAGGACGACAGATACGCAGTATTTT. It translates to CSALADRTTDTQYF.